Shown below are 28 T cell receptor beta chains from a single sample sequenced in a study of cytomegalovirus exposure and HLA in healthy donors. Profiling relied on immunoSEQ multiplex PCR, and the TCRdb table lists in-frame clones only, not all of them. The sample records 150,000 to 200,000 clones, approximately 90% being singletons. The sample was PBMCs. The receptor set was obtained from a woman in her twenties or thirties in good health and CMV-seronegative.

The chain employs TRBV10-1 and TRBJ1-1; D ambiguous. Germline CDR1 is WNHNN and CDR2 is SYGVQD (reference sequence). There are 13 residues in the CDR3. V lost 0 bases, J lost 7 bases, and 9 bases lay in between. As DNA, the CDR3 is TGCGCCAGCAGTGAGTCGGCTCAGTTTGAAGCTTTCTTT. It codes for CASSESAQFEAFF.

The V call is TRBV10-1, the J call TRBJ1-2; no clear D. The CDR3 loop spans 12 amino acids. V shed 5 bases and J shed 8 bases, with 12 bases lying between them. The germline V gene encodes CDR1 WNHNN and CDR2 SYGVQD (reference sequence). Here the CDR3 reads CASSPGTGGYTF. CDR3 nucleotide sequence: TGCGCCAGCAGTCCTGGAACGGGAGGCTACACCTTC.

This rearrangement joins TRBV19 to TRBJ2-5, with D maybe TRBD2 (6 bases). Trimming stripped 0 bases from V and 5 bases from J, with 7 bases between. Per the germline V gene, CDR1 is LNHDA and CDR2 is SQIVND (reference sequence). This CDR3 spans 13 amino acids. The CDR3 region is CASSIDRGETQYF. In DNA, the CDR3 is TGTGCCAGTAGTATAGATCGGGGGGAGACCCAGTACTTC.

V usage is TRBV27 and J usage is TRBJ2-1, with D unclear. Germline V gene sequence: CDR1 MNHEY, CDR2 SMNVEV (reference sequence). Trimming removed 3 bases at V and 6 bases at J, with 9 bases between. There are 13 residues in the CDR3. The CDR3 is CASSFSVVNEQFF. For the CDR3, the DNA is TGTGCCAGCAGTTTCAGTGTGGTCAATGAGCAGTTCTTC.

The chain uses TRBV5-1 and TRBJ1-6; weak D call: TRBD1 (5 bases). Germline V gene data show CDR1 as SGHRS and CDR2 as YFSETQ. The CDR3 sequence is 17 residues long. V lost 3 bases and J lost 8, with 21 bases in between. In nucleotides, the CDR3 is TGCGCCAGCAGCTCGGGAGGTGGGGCTGGCGCGTATTCACCCCTCCACTTT. This translates into CASSSGGGAGAYSPLHF.

The chain is built from TRBV6-5 and TRBJ1-1; 9 bases fit TRBD1. Germline values: CDR1 MNHEY, CDR2 SVGAGI. The J segment lost 3 bases and the V segment lost 7 bases, leaving 9 bases of the junction unmatched. The CDR3 covers 15 residues. The CDR3 region has the DNA TGTGCCAGCACTCGGACAGGGGTTTACCACACTGAAGCTTTCTTT. Protein sequence: CASTRTGVYHTEAFF.

This sequence joins TRBV4-3 and TRBJ2-2; D uncertain. The CDR3 runs 14 residues. The germline V gene has CDR1 LGHNA and CDR2 YSLEER. The germline V and J ends were trimmed by 8 bases and 1 base, with 11 bases remaining between them. The CDR3 loop is CASSYAVNTGELFF. DNA of the CDR3: TGCGCCAGCTCGTACGCGGTGAACACCGGGGAGCTGTTTTTT.

V and J are TRBV7-9 and TRBJ1-1; 7 nucleotides match TRBD1. Germline CDR1 reads SEHNR; CDR2 reads FQNEAQ (reference sequence). V was clipped by 5 bases and J by 1 base; unmatched bases: 4. The CDR3 is made up of 14 amino acids. The CDR3 loop is CASSQQGKNTEAFF. The CDR3 DNA reads as TGTGCCAGCAGCCAACAGGGGAAGAACACTGAAGCTTTCTTT.

The chain carries TRBV19 and TRBJ2-7, with 8 positions matching TRBD1. Germline V gene lookup returns CDR1 LNHDA and CDR2 SQIVND (reference sequence). V was clipped by 5 bases and J by 0 bases; unmatched bases: 6. The CDR3 spans 15 residues. The chain's CDR3 is CASSPRDRPSYEQYF. The CDR3 DNA follows: TGTGCCAGTAGTCCGCGGGACAGGCCCTCCTACGAGCAGTACTTC.

The chain employs TRBV5-1 and TRBJ2-2; no firm D call. The germline V and J ends were trimmed by 0 bases and 0 bases, with 12 bases remaining between them. Per the germline V gene, CDR1 is SGHRS and CDR2 is YFSETQ. This CDR3 contains 17 residues. In nucleotides, the CDR3 is TGCGCCAGCAGCTTGGCTTCCCACACCTCGAACACCGGGGAGCTGTTTTTT. It encodes CASSLASHTSNTGELFF.

The gene calls are TRBV7-2 and TRBJ2-7, with 12 bases fitting TRBD1. The CDR3 spans 13 residues. Germline CDR1 and CDR2: SGHTA and FQGNSA. V gave up 6 bases and J gave up 6 bases; unmatched junction bases: 3. The CDR3 region is CASRRDRGPEQYF. The DNA of the CDR3 is TGTGCCAGCAGGCGGGACAGGGGGCCCGAGCAGTACTTC.

The chain combines TRBV2 with TRBJ2-2; 8 nucleotides agree with TRBD2. There are 17 residues in the CDR3. V shed 6 bases, J shed 5 bases, and the junction held 14 bases outside the gene matches. Germline-derived CDR1 and CDR2 are SNHLY and FYNNEI. The CDR3: CASRGGAGGHSTGELFF. In DNA, the CDR3 is TGTGCCAGCAGGGGGGGCGCGGGGGGTCATTCGACCGGGGAGCTGTTTTTT.

The CDR3 DNA reads TGTGCCAGCTGCAAGCTGAACACCGGGGAGCTGTTTTTT. It is translated as CASCKLNTGELFF. The chain recombines TRBV11-3 with TRBJ2-2; D remains unclear. Trimming removed 8 bases at V and 1 base at J, with 8 bases between. The CDR3 consists of 13 residues. CDR1 and CDR2 (germline): SGHNT, YENEEA.

A single count supports this clone. The rearrangement links TRBV6-1 to TRBJ2-7; D is ambiguous. V lost 3 bases to trimming and J lost 5 bases, with 11 bases between them. Per the germline V gene, CDR1 is MNHNS and CDR2 is SASEGT. CDR3 length equals 13 residues. The CDR3 DNA sequence: TGTGCCAGCAGTGAGATCCGTAGCCACGAGCAGTACTTC. This codes for CASSEIRSHEQYF.

This sequence joins TRBV6-1 and TRBJ2-7; 7 bases match TRBD1. The CDR3 length is 13 residues. Trimming cost V 6 bases and J 3 bases; bases outside gene matches: 5. Per germline, CDR1 MNHNS and CDR2 SASEGT. The chain's CDR3 is CASSADRLYEQYF. CDR3 coding DNA: TGTGCCAGCAGCGCGGACAGGCTCTACGAGCAGTACTTC.

The chain is built from TRBV6-6 and TRBJ2-2; 8 bases line up with TRBD1. Trimming cost V 7 bases and J 7 bases; bases outside gene matches: 11. Germline V lookup: CDR1 MNHNY, CDR2 SVGAGI (reference sequence). The length of the CDR3 is 15 residues. The CDR3 reads CASKTRTGYIGELFF. In DNA form, the CDR3 reads TGTGCCAGCAAGACTCGGACAGGGTATATCGGGGAGCTGTTTTTT.

The chain has TRBV6-5 and TRBJ1-1; unclear D gene. Germline V gene data show CDR1 as MNHEY and CDR2 as SVGAGI. This CDR3 contains 14 residues. Trimming removed 2 bases from V and 3 bases from J, with 10 bases in between. The CDR3 protein is CASSYMVQDTEAFF. The CDR3 bases are TGTGCCAGCAGTTACATGGTGCAGGACACTGAAGCTTTCTTT.

This sequence joins TRBV29-1 and TRBJ2-3; D uncertain. The CDR3 runs 13 residues. The V gene's germline CDR1 is SQVTM and CDR2 ANQGSEA. Trimming cost V 3 bases and J 2 bases, with 9 bases left between them. This chain's CDR3 is CSVDLRYTDTQYF. The CDR3 DNA sequence: TGCAGCGTTGACTTGCGGTACACAGATACGCAGTATTTT.

The genes are TRBV7-6 and TRBJ2-7; tentatively, D is TRBD1 (6 bases). Trimming removed 5 bases from V and 1 base from J, with 9 bases in between. This CDR3 comprises 13 residues. Germline-derived CDR1 and CDR2 are SGHVS and FNYEAQ. The CDR3 loop is CASSPGESYEQYF. In DNA, the CDR3 is TGTGCCAGCAGCCCAGGGGAGTCCTACGAGCAGTACTTC. The variable domain in full, with the rest retrieved from reference TRBV7-6 and TRBJ2-7, is GAGVSQSPRYKVTKRGQDVALRCDPISGHVSLYWYRQALGQGPEFLTYFNYEAQQDKSGLPNDRFSAERPEGSISTLTIQRTEQRDSAMYRCASSPGESYEQYFGPGTRLTVT.

The rearrangement links TRBV7-2 to TRBJ1-5; D perhaps matches TRBD1 (6 bases). The V and J ends lost 5 bases and 6 bases respectively, with 17 bases between them. The CDR3 sequence is 15 residues long. CDR1 is SGHTA and CDR2 is FQGNSA in the germline V gene. The CDR3 DNA reads as TGTGCCAGCAGCGCTTCAGGGGTTAAGGGTCAGCCCCAGCATTTT. Protein sequence: CASSASGVKGQPQHF.

This clone was seen more than once but under ten times. The rearrangement joins TRBV2 to TRBJ1-5; no reliable D call. The ends were cut back, 3 bases at V and 4 bases at J, with 10 bases in the middle. The CDR3 is 14 amino acids. Per the germline V gene, CDR1 is SNHLY and CDR2 is FYNNEI. This CDR3 is CASSDRGWNQPQHF. CDR3 bases: TGTGCCAGCAGTGACCGGGGATGGAATCAGCCCCAGCATTTT. Using reference TRBV2 and TRBJ1-5 for the parts outside the CDR3, the full variable domain is EPEVTQTPSHQVTQMGQEVILRCVPISNHLYFYWYRQILGQKVEFLVSFYNNEISEKSEIFDDQFSVERPDGSNFTLKIRSTKLEDSAMYFCASSDRGWNQPQHFGDGTRLSIL.

A single count supports this clone. The V and J genes are TRBV7-9 and TRBJ1-1, with 7 bases aligning to TRBD1. The germline V gene encodes CDR1 SEHNR and CDR2 FQNEAQ (reference sequence). The V segment lost 5 bases and the J segment 4 bases; nucleotides outside the gene matches: 10. The CDR3 length is 15 residues. CDR3 in DNA: TGTGCCAGCAGCCCGAATCGACAGGGAGGCACTGAAGCTTTCTTT. Amino acid sequence: CASSPNRQGGTEAFF.

The J gene is TRBJ2-1, the V gene TRBV6-5, with 9 bases matching TRBD2. Germline lookup yields CDR1 MNHEY and CDR2 SVGAGI. This CDR3 has 16 amino acids. V gave up 0 bases and J gave up 5 bases; unmatched junction bases: 5. The CDR3 nucleotides read TGTGCCAGCAGTTACTCGATGGCTAGCGGGGACAATGAGCAGTTCTTC. As protein: CASSYSMASGDNEQFF.

The chain employs TRBV19 and TRBJ2-3, with 9 bases aligning to TRBD2. This CDR3 spans 15 amino acids. V shed 8 bases, J shed 3 bases, and the junction held 9 bases outside the gene matches. Germline V lookup: CDR1 LNHDA, CDR2 SQIVND (reference sequence). The DNA for the CDR3 is TGTGCCAGTCGACGAGCGGGGGGCGGGACAGATACGCAGTATTTT. Its translation: CASRRAGGGTDTQYF.

The rearrangement joins TRBV4-1 to TRBJ2-5, with D possibly being TRBD1 (5 bases). The CDR3 spans 16 residues. Trimming left V 0 bases short and J 2 bases short, with 13 bases between. Germline CDR1 reads MGHRA; CDR2 reads YSYEKL. The CDR3 bases are TGCGCCAGCAGCCAAGATCCAGGGTTACTACAAGAGACCCAGTACTTC. Protein sequence: CASSQDPGLLQETQYF.

CDR3 coding DNA: TGTGCCAGCAGTGAACGGCAGGGGCTCTACGAGCAGTACTTC. Its translation: CASSERQGLYEQYF. The chain combines TRBV6-1 with TRBJ2-7; perhaps TRBD1 as D (6 bases). The CDR3 contains 14 residues. Germline V gene lookup returns CDR1 MNHNS and CDR2 SASEGT. Trimming cost V 2 bases and J 3 bases, with 11 bases left between them.

The gene calls are TRBV6-6 and TRBJ1-6; the D is unclear. The CDR3 extends over 16 amino acids. V was pared by 5 bases and J by 7 bases, with 18 bases between. CDR1 is MNHNY, CDR2 SVGAGI, per germline (reference sequence). CDR3 sequence (DNA): TGTGCCAGCAGTCATAACCCCAGGATGGGCAATTCACCCCTCCACTTT. Encoded protein: CASSHNPRMGNSPLHF.

V is TRBV6-1 and J is TRBJ2-5; D possibly corresponds to TRBD1 (5 bases). V was clipped by 0 bases and J by 4 bases, with 15 bases between them. Germline CDR1 reads MNHNS; CDR2 reads SASEGT. This CDR3 contains 16 residues. The chain's CDR3 is CASSEALWGSGETQYF. In DNA, the CDR3 is TGTGCCAGCAGTGAAGCGCTATGGGGCTCCGGAGAGACCCAGTACTTC.